In this sample, the clone carrying this TCR beta chain is medium-sized. Germline V gives CDR1 LNHDA, CDR2 SQIVND (reference sequence). The CDR3 loop spans 15 amino acids. Unmatched junction bases numbered 6, after V lost 5 bases and J lost 4 bases. As handled by the study authors: The authors estimated nucleated cell counts from reference gene primer amplification. Clones were sequenced by immunoSEQ multiplex PCR, and TCRdb holds only the in-frame ones, with some missing. V, J and clone size were drawn from that table, and D and trimming were deduced from the DNA. Of about 200,000 clones listed, around 80% are singletons. The sample comes from a study of blood T cell repertoires in COVID-19.

Sequencing was done on a sample of peripheral blood. J is TRBJ1-5 and V is TRBV19; 9 nucleotides line up with TRBD1. The source of this sequence is a woman in her seventies with acute or convalescent COVID-19. The chain's CDR3 is CASSPGQGWNQPQHF. The DNA for the CDR3 is TGTGCCAGTAGTCCGGGACAGGGCTGGAATCAGCCCCAGCATTTT.